These T cell receptor beta chains were read from a single sample in a study of cytomegalovirus exposure and HLA in healthy donors. The protocol was immunoSEQ multiplex PCR, while the TCRdb copy is restricted to in-frame clones and leaves out a portion. The sample holds about 190,000 clones, approximately 84% seen once. Sequencing used PBMCs. These receptors were obtained from a man in his fifties or sixties in good health and CMV-seronegative. Each CDR3 is given with its conserved first and last residue. Each record gives: clone size, V gene, D gene, J gene, CDR3 DNA, CDR3 protein. The D gene is left open where the match is weak. Clone size is stated in some rows and not others, as once, few, many or a class when expanded.

clone_size: few
v_call: TRBV7-2
d_call: TRBD1
j_call: TRBJ2-1
cdr3_nt: TGTGCCAGCAGCCTAGGGACAGGACCCTACAATGAGCAGTTCTTC
cdr3_aa: CASSLGTGPYNEQFF

clone_size: .
v_call: TRBV18
d_call: TRBD1
j_call: TRBJ2-4
cdr3_nt: TGTGCCAGCTCATCGCAACCGGGACAGGGATACATTCAGTACTTC
cdr3_aa: CASSSQPGQGYIQYF

clone_size: .
v_call: TRBV18
d_call: TRBD2
j_call: TRBJ2-2
cdr3_nt: TGTGCCAGCTCACCTACTAGCGGGGGGAGCACCGGGGAGCTGTTTTTT
cdr3_aa: CASSPTSGGSTGELFF

clone_size: .
v_call: TRBV11-2
d_call: TRBD1
j_call: TRBJ1-2
cdr3_nt: TGTGCCAGCAGCCCCTTCACAGGGGTGATCCCACGTGGCTACACCTTC
cdr3_aa: CASSPFTGVIPRGYTF

clone_size: .
v_call: TRBV7-2
d_call: .
j_call: TRBJ1-1
cdr3_nt: TGTGCCAGCAGCCTCGCCGCGGCAGTCACTGAAGCTTTCTTT
cdr3_aa: CASSLAAAVTEAFF

clone_size: .
v_call: TRBV15
d_call: TRBD2
j_call: TRBJ2-3
cdr3_nt: TGTGCCACCAGCGGAGAACTAGCGGGGGGCACAGATACGCAGTATTTT
cdr3_aa: CATSGELAGGTDTQYF

clone_size: once
v_call: TRBV7-9
d_call: .
j_call: TRBJ1-2
cdr3_nt: TGTGCCAGCACCCTCGCAGGGGAATACTATGGCTACACCTTC
cdr3_aa: CASTLAGEYYGYTF

clone_size: once
v_call: TRBV9
d_call: .
j_call: TRBJ1-6
cdr3_nt: TGTGCCAGCAGCGTAGGGCAGTTTAATAATTCACCCCTCCACTTT
cdr3_aa: CASSVGQFNNSPLHF

clone_size: .
v_call: TRBV13
d_call: .
j_call: TRBJ1-3
cdr3_nt: TGTGCCAGCAGCTCCAGGGCGGCGGGAAACACCATATATTTT
cdr3_aa: CASSSRAAGNTIYF

clone_size: .
v_call: TRBV7-9
d_call: TRBD1
j_call: TRBJ1-1
cdr3_nt: TGTGCCAGCAGCTTGGGGACAGGGTTGAACACTGAAGCTTTCTTT
cdr3_aa: CASSLGTGLNTEAFF

clone_size: .
v_call: TRBV27
d_call: TRBD1
j_call: TRBJ1-1
cdr3_nt: TGTGCCAGCAGTCCGACAGGGCCCACTGAAGCTTTCTTT
cdr3_aa: CASSPTGPTEAFF

clone_size: .
v_call: TRBV7-2
d_call: .
j_call: TRBJ1-4
cdr3_nt: TGTGCCAGCAGCTTAGAGGGGTCCTATGGTGAAAAACTGTTTTTT
cdr3_aa: CASSLEGSYGEKLFF

clone_size: .
v_call: TRBV7-2
d_call: .
j_call: TRBJ2-1
cdr3_nt: TGTGCCAGCAGCTTAGCGGGTAGCCGCGAGCAGTTCTTC
cdr3_aa: CASSLAGSREQFF

clone_size: once
v_call: TRBV30
d_call: TRBD1
j_call: TRBJ1-6
cdr3_nt: TGTGCCTGGAGTGTACGGGCAGGGGGTTATAATTCACCCCTCCACTTT
cdr3_aa: CAWSVRAGGYNSPLHF

clone_size: .
v_call: TRBV19
d_call: .
j_call: TRBJ1-4
cdr3_nt: TGTGCCAGTACCCTCGGGGGGCGCGATGAAAAACTGTTTTTT
cdr3_aa: CASTLGGRDEKLFF

clone_size: .
v_call: TRBV27
d_call: TRBD1
j_call: TRBJ1-5
cdr3_nt: TGTGCCAGCAGTCCTAGGACAGGGCGGGATCAGCCCCAGCATTTT
cdr3_aa: CASSPRTGRDQPQHF

clone_size: .
v_call: TRBV5-4
d_call: .
j_call: TRBJ2-5
cdr3_nt: TGTGCCAGCAGCTCCGGACAGCTTAGAAAAGAGACCCAGTACTTC
cdr3_aa: CASSSGQLRKETQYF

clone_size: .
v_call: TRBV5-6
d_call: .
j_call: TRBJ2-3
cdr3_nt: TGTGCCAGCAGTCCTACTTCAGATACGCAGTATTTT
cdr3_aa: CASSPTSDTQYF

clone_size: .
v_call: TRBV4-1
d_call: .
j_call: TRBJ2-7
cdr3_nt: TGCGCCAGCAGCCAAGTTATTGTCTACGAGCAGTACTTC
cdr3_aa: CASSQVIVYEQYF

clone_size: .
v_call: TRBV6-1
d_call: .
j_call: TRBJ1-6
cdr3_nt: TGTGCCAGCAGTGTGGGCACCATGTCACCCCTCCACTTT
cdr3_aa: CASSVGTMSPLHF

clone_size: .
v_call: TRBV6-5
d_call: .
j_call: TRBJ1-5
cdr3_nt: TGTGCCAGCAGACAGGGAATCAATCAGCCCCAGCATTTT
cdr3_aa: CASRQGINQPQHF

clone_size: few
v_call: TRBV6-1
d_call: TRBD1
j_call: TRBJ2-1
cdr3_nt: TGTGCCAGCAGCGGGACAGACAATGAGCAGTTCTTC
cdr3_aa: CASSGTDNEQFF

clone_size: .
v_call: TRBV4-1
d_call: .
j_call: TRBJ1-2
cdr3_nt: TGCGCCACCCGAAGAGCCGGGGGAATGCGTGATGGCTACACCTTC
cdr3_aa: CATRRAGGMRDGYTF

clone_size: .
v_call: TRBV23-1
d_call: .
j_call: TRBJ1-5
cdr3_nt: TGCGCCAGACAGGGAACGGCTAATCAGCCCCAGCATTTT
cdr3_aa: CARQGTANQPQHF

clone_size: .
v_call: TRBV15
d_call: TRBD2
j_call: TRBJ2-1
cdr3_nt: TGTGCCACCAGCATACTAGCGGGGGCGGTTGAGCAGTTCTTC
cdr3_aa: CATSILAGAVEQFF

clone_size: .
v_call: TRBV19
d_call: .
j_call: TRBJ2-1
cdr3_nt: TGTGCCAGTAGTAGACAAGTACGGGAGAATGAGCAGTTCTTC
cdr3_aa: CASSRQVRENEQFF

clone_size: .
v_call: TRBV9
d_call: TRBD2
j_call: TRBJ2-7
cdr3_nt: TGTGCCAGCAGCGTGGCTAGCGGGGGAAACAGCGAGCAGTACTTC
cdr3_aa: CASSVASGGNSEQYF

clone_size: .
v_call: TRBV15
d_call: .
j_call: TRBJ1-3
cdr3_nt: TGTGCCACCAGTACTGGAAACACCATATATTTT
cdr3_aa: CATSTGNTIYF

clone_size: .
v_call: TRBV2
d_call: .
j_call: TRBJ1-5
cdr3_nt: TGTGCCAGCAGTGGTCAGGCGGGGGCAAATCAGCCCCAGCATTTT
cdr3_aa: CASSGQAGANQPQHF

clone_size: .
v_call: TRBV5-1
d_call: TRBD1
j_call: TRBJ2-7
cdr3_nt: TGCGCCAGCAGCAAGGACAGGGTGCACGAGCAGTACTTC
cdr3_aa: CASSKDRVHEQYF

clone_size: .
v_call: TRBV9
d_call: .
j_call: TRBJ2-5
cdr3_nt: TGTGCCAGCAGCGTATCCCCCAGGACTGAGGAGACCCAGTACTTC
cdr3_aa: CASSVSPRTEETQYF

clone_size: .
v_call: TRBV11-2
d_call: .
j_call: TRBJ1-1
cdr3_nt: TGTGCCAGCAGCTTGTCAGGGAGGCGGGACACTGAAGCTTTCTTT
cdr3_aa: CASSLSGRRDTEAFF

clone_size: .
v_call: TRBV9
d_call: .
j_call: TRBJ1-3
cdr3_nt: TGTGCCAGCAGCGTAGACCCCAGGGTCTCTGGAAACACCATATATTTT
cdr3_aa: CASSVDPRVSGNTIYF

clone_size: .
v_call: TRBV11-2
d_call: TRBD1
j_call: TRBJ1-6
cdr3_nt: TGTGCCAGCAGCCCATCGGACAGGGGGCTCTATAATTCACCCCTCCACTTT
cdr3_aa: CASSPSDRGLYNSPLHF

clone_size: once
v_call: TRBV5-6
d_call: TRBD1
j_call: TRBJ2-7
cdr3_nt: TGTGCCAGCAGCTTCGGGACAGTCCGGGGTGAGCAGTACTTC
cdr3_aa: CASSFGTVRGEQYF

clone_size: .
v_call: TRBV30
d_call: TRBD1
j_call: TRBJ1-1
cdr3_nt: TGTGCCTTCTCCCCCAGGGGGCTCCCTAGAGCTTTCTTT
cdr3_aa: CAFSPRGLPRAFF

clone_size: .
v_call: TRBV10-1
d_call: TRBD1
j_call: TRBJ1-4
cdr3_nt: TGCGCCAGCAGTGAAGGGACAGAGAAACTGTTTTTT
cdr3_aa: CASSEGTEKLFF

clone_size: .
v_call: TRBV13
d_call: .
j_call: TRBJ1-2
cdr3_nt: TGTGCCAGCAGTTCACCCGGGGAGAGGGATGGCTACACCTTC
cdr3_aa: CASSSPGERDGYTF

clone_size: .
v_call: TRBV5-8
d_call: .
j_call: TRBJ1-1
cdr3_nt: TGTGCCAGCAGCGATCCAGCGGCGGGTGGAAAGAACACTGAAGCTTTCTTT
cdr3_aa: CASSDPAAGGKNTEAFF

clone_size: .
v_call: TRBV9
d_call: TRBD1
j_call: TRBJ2-7
cdr3_nt: TGTGCCAGCAGCGTATCCACGGGACAGGGGGTCTACGAGCAGTACTTC
cdr3_aa: CASSVSTGQGVYEQYF

clone_size: few
v_call: TRBV6-5
d_call: .
j_call: TRBJ2-7
cdr3_nt: TGTGCCAGCAGTTACGAACTTTTGCACGAGCAGTACTTC
cdr3_aa: CASSYELLHEQYF

clone_size: .
v_call: TRBV19
d_call: .
j_call: TRBJ1-5
cdr3_nt: TGTGCCAGTAGTATTGGGGCAGATTATAGCAATCAGCCCCAGCATTTT
cdr3_aa: CASSIGADYSNQPQHF

clone_size: .
v_call: TRBV2
d_call: .
j_call: TRBJ1-2
cdr3_nt: TGTGCCAGCAGTGTTCGGGGCCCCATAAAAGAGCGGGGGAAGGGCTACACCTTC
cdr3_aa: CASSVRGPIKERGKGYTF

clone_size: .
v_call: TRBV11-2
d_call: .
j_call: TRBJ2-7
cdr3_nt: TGTGCCAGCAGCATCACGGGAGAGCAGTACTTC
cdr3_aa: CASSITGEQYF

clone_size: once
v_call: TRBV2
d_call: .
j_call: TRBJ2-7
cdr3_nt: TGTGCCAGCAGAATAATTAGCTCCTACGAGCAGTACTTC
cdr3_aa: CASRIISSYEQYF

clone_size: .
v_call: TRBV5-5
d_call: TRBD1
j_call: TRBJ2-1
cdr3_nt: TGTGCCAGCAGCTTCGGGACAGGGACCTACAATGAGCAGTTCTTC
cdr3_aa: CASSFGTGTYNEQFF

clone_size: once
v_call: TRBV18
d_call: .
j_call: TRBJ1-1
cdr3_nt: TGTGCCAGCTCCCGACCAGGGTATGAAGCTTTCTTT
cdr3_aa: CASSRPGYEAFF

clone_size: .
v_call: TRBV27
d_call: TRBD1
j_call: TRBJ1-2
cdr3_nt: TGTGCCAGCAGTTTGTTGGCGGGACAGTCGGGACGCTACACCTTC
cdr3_aa: CASSLLAGQSGRYTF